The T cell receptor beta chain described here comes from a study of CD8+CD57+ T cells in acquired aplastic anemia. About the research overall: Quantities of DNA derived from sorted CD4+ and CD8+ cells averaged roughly 3 ug. Study-wide points: Some 28 CD8+ CDR3 sequences occurred in both the patients and the controls.

The germline V gene has CDR1 SGDLS and CDR2 YYNGEE. The CDR3 has 17 residues. All patients picked for sequencing had shown, by flow cytometry, an expansion of CD8+CD57+ cells. With respect to this clonotype: Its antigen is undetermined. Its ends do not fully match the called genes, so a read error is possible.

Genomic DNA, serving as template, underwent TCR beta VDJ and CDR3 profiling. One entry per CDR3 protein, called by TCRdb with MiXCR from the reads. The table includes approximately 220,000 distinct CDR3 sequences, about half detected once. The sequence came from a human donor with aplastic anemia. This sequence joins TRBV9 and TRBJ1-3, with unresolved D. What was sequenced was sorted CD4+, CD8+, or CD8+CD57+ T cells (not recorded which) from PBMCs. The DNA for the CDR3 is TGTGCCAGCAACGTAGTACCGGGAGGTAAATCCGGAAACACCATATATTTT. Protein: CASNVVPGGKSGNTIYF.